A selection of T cell receptor beta chains follows, all from one sample in a study of T cell repertoires in cytomegalovirus infection. TCRdb called the reads again in MiXCR, with one record for every CDR3 protein. The table lists approximately 990,000 distinct CDR3 sequences, more than 25% of them singletons. These receptors have no identified antigens. Sequenced here: cultured CD8+ T cells from PBMCs, sampled from culture after CMV antigen stimulation. The receptors here all came from a human donor in good health (CMV status not recorded). Some clones in this sample may be carry-over from other donors' samples. Each CDR3 is given with its conserved first and last residue. A D gene is named only where the DNA matches it firmly. The size of a clone is reported for some rows only, either as once, few or many, or as a class for expanded clones.

clone_size d_call j_call cdr3_length v_call cdr3_nt cdr3_aa
NA TRBD1 TRBJ1-2 16 TRBV19 TGTGCCAGTAGTATCTTTTTATCCGGGACAGACTATGGCTACACCTTC CASSIFLSGTDYGYTF
few TRBD2 TRBJ2-5 18 TRBV12-3/TRBV12-4 TGTGCCAGCAGTTTTGGGGTGTTGGCGGGGGGCCGTCAAGAGACCCAGTACTTC CASSFGVLAGGRQETQYF
few TRBD2 TRBJ2-3 13 TRBV27 TGTGCCACCCTGGGGGGGGGCACAGATACGCAGTATTTT CATLGGGTDTQYF
few TRBD1 TRBJ1-3 13 TRBV7-2 TGTGCCAGTCCCACAGGGGTTGGAAACACCATATATTTT CASPTGVGNTIYF
NA NA TRBJ1-5 15 TRBV27 TGTGCCAGCAGTGGGCAGGAGGAGCCCAATCAGCCCCAGCATTTT CASSGQEEPNQPQHF
NA NA TRBJ1-5 17 TRBV24-1 TGTGCCACCCAGGGCGGGGAAGGAGGTTATAGCAATCAGCCCCAGCATTTT CATQGGEGGYSNQPQHF
NA TRBD2 TRBJ2-1 17 TRBV6-8 TGTGCCGGCAGTTACCCTAGCGGGGAGAGCTCCTACAATGAGCAGTTCTTC CAGSYPSGESSYNEQFF
NA NA TRBJ1-1 17 TRBV13 TGTGCCAGCAGCTTAGGTGAGGGGGGAGAATGGAACACTGAAGCTTTCTTT CASSLGEGGEWNTEAFF
NA NA TRBJ1-3 15 TRBV7-2 TGTGCCAGCAGCTTAGTTTGGGTGAAAGGAAACACCATATATTTT CASSLVWVKGNTIYF
once NA TRBJ1-3 15 TRBV24-1 TGTGCCACCAGTGACCCGAGAAGTTCTGGAAACACCATATATTTT CATSDPRSSGNTIYF
many TRBD2 TRBJ2-1 15 TRBV7-9 TGTGCCAGCAGCTCTAGCGGGGGGGACAGGAATGAGCAGTTCTTC CASSSSGGDRNEQFF
few NA TRBJ1-5 14 TRBV7-2 TGTGCCAGCAGCTTCTCCGGGATCAATCAGCCCCAGCATTTT CASSFSGINQPQHF
NA TRBD1 TRBJ2-1 17 TRBV13 TGTGCCAGCAGCTTAGGCCTAGTGACAGGGCTCAGAAATGAGCAGTTCTTC CASSLGLVTGLRNEQFF
many NA TRBJ1-2 13 TRBV27 TGTGCCAGCAGTTCTGGGGTTGGCTATGGCTACACCTTC CASSSGVGYGYTF
NA NA TRBJ1-2 15 TRBV13 TGTGCCAGCAGCTTAGGAGGGGTGACAAACTATAGCTACACCTTC CASSLGGVTNYSYTF
NA NA TRBJ2-7 14 TRBV6-6 TGTGCCAGCAGTTACGTGAGTAGCTCCTACGAGCAGTACTTC CASSYVSSSYEQYF
NA NA TRBJ1-3 15 TRBV27 TGTGCCAGCCGTCAAATAGGAGGCTTTGGAAACACCATATATTTT CASRQIGGFGNTIYF
NA NA TRBJ2-1 17 TRBV5-6 TGTGCCAGCAGCTCGTGGTTGTCGGGGGGCTATTACAATGAGCAGTTCTTC CASSSWLSGGYYNEQFF
many TRBD1 TRBJ2-3 15 TRBV19 TGTGCCAGTAGTATTTTGGGACAGGGGACCGATACGCAGTATTTT CASSILGQGTDTQYF
NA NA TRBJ1-5 13 TRBV10-3 TGTGCCATCAGTGGGGAATCAAATCAGCCCCAGCATTTT CAISGESNQPQHF
few TRBD1 TRBJ2-1 16 TRBV20-1 TGCAGTGCTACGGGACAGGGATACGGCTCCTACAATGAGCAGTTCTTC CSATGQGYGSYNEQFF
NA NA TRBJ2-1 13 TRBV29-1 TGCAGCGTTGAAGATCGGGCAACCAATGAGCAGTTCTTC CSVEDRATNEQFF
many NA TRBJ2-6 12 TRBV7-9 TGTGCCAGCAGCTCAGTACCCAACGTCCTGACTTTC CASSSVPNVLTF
many TRBD1 TRBJ2-7 14 TRBV7-6 TGTGCCAGCACCCCCGGAACAGGGGGCCACGAGCAGTACTTC CASTPGTGGHEQYF
NA TRBD1 TRBJ2-5 15 TRBV3-1 TGTGCCAGCAGCCAAGAAGGGACAGGCCAAGAGACCCAGTACTTC CASSQEGTGQETQYF
few TRBD2 TRBJ2-3 11 TRBV7-9 TGTGTCGCGGGGGGAACAGATACGCAGTATTTT CVAGGTDTQYF
few NA TRBJ1-2 14 TRBV6-1 TGTGCCAGCAGTGAAATTTCCGGGAGGGATGGCTACACCTTC CASSEISGRDGYTF
many NA TRBJ2-3 13 TRBV12-3/TRBV12-4 TGTGCCAGCAAACCGACAGGCACAGATACGCAGTATTTT CASKPTGTDTQYF
NA NA TRBJ1-2 17 TRBV11-2 TGTGCCAGCAGCCCAAGCTCGAGACAGGCCCTCCACTATGGCTACACCTTC CASSPSSRQALHYGYTF
many NA TRBJ2-1 14 TRBV5-6 TGTGCCAGCAGCTTGTTGGACATCTACAATGAGCAGTTCTTC CASSLLDIYNEQFF
NA TRBD1 TRBJ1-5 19 TRBV4-3 TGCGCCAGCAGCCAAGACTTTGGACAGGGGGTAAGGGACAATCAGCCCCAGCATTTT CASSQDFGQGVRDNQPQHF
NA NA TRBJ2-1 15 TRBV7-4 TGTGCCAGCAGCTTTCGGGACATGGTTGTGAATGAGCAGTTCTTC CASSFRDMVVNEQFF
NA NA TRBJ2-7 17 TRBV4-1 TGCGCCAGCAGCCAAGTGAAACCCCGAGGGGGGGCCTGGGAGCAGTACTTC CASSQVKPRGGAWEQYF
few NA TRBJ2-5 12 TRBV7-9 TGTGCCAGCAGCCCTAGCCAAGGGACCCAGTACTTC CASSPSQGTQYF
few NA TRBJ2-3 14 TRBV14 TGTGCCAGCAGCCCATTCACCAGCACAGATACGCAGTATTTT CASSPFTSTDTQYF
NA NA TRBJ1-1 15 TRBV11-3 TGTGCCAGCAGCTTGGGACGGGCGGGGAACACTGAAGCTTTCTTT CASSLGRAGNTEAFF
few NA TRBJ1-5 14 TRBV20-1 TGCAGTGCCTGGGCGGCCGCGGGGGAGCAGCCCCAGCATTTT CSAWAAAGEQPQHF
many NA TRBJ1-2 12 TRBV7-2 TGTGCCAGCAGCGGGACTAACTATGGCTACACCTTC CASSGTNYGYTF
few NA TRBJ1-1 14 TRBV6-5 TGTGCCAGCAGGGGGGCAGCCCTAAACACTGAAGCTTTCTTT CASRGAALNTEAFF
few NA TRBJ2-3 17 TRBV6-1 TGTGCCAGCAGTAGGATTCTAGGGGCCTCTAGCACAGATACGCAGTATTTT CASSRILGASSTDTQYF
NA TRBD1 TRBJ2-1 15 TRBV5-4 TGTGCCAGCTACGACAGGGCGAAAGCCTACAATGAGCAGTTCTTC CASYDRAKAYNEQFF
NA TRBD2 TRBJ2-5 18 TRBV24-1 TGTGCCACCAGTGATTTATCGGATTGGGGGGGTCTACAAGAGACCCAGTACTTC CATSDLSDWGGLQETQYF
NA NA TRBJ2-1 11 TRBV2 TGTGCCAGCACCTTGGGGCAGGAGCAGTTCTTC CASTLGQEQFF
NA TRBD1 TRBJ1-5 15 TRBV6-1 TGTGCCAGCAGTGAAGCGCAGGGGGCAGGTCAGCCCCAGCATTTT CASSEAQGAGQPQHF